The rows below give T cell receptor beta chains drawn from one sample of a study of blood T cell repertoires in COVID-19. TCRdb's table, derived via immunoSEQ multiplex PCR, lists solely in-frame clones and lacks some. The sample has more than 250,000 clones, around 87% seen once. Source material: peripheral blood. Every receptor here comes from a man aged 45-65 years with active or convalescent COVID-19. CDR3s include the opening cysteine and the closing phenylalanine or tryptophan. A D gene is named only where the DNA matches it firmly. Clone size appears in some rows only: once, few, many, or a class for an expanded clone.

size: once; V: TRBV6-5; D: TRBD1; J: TRBJ1-5; DNA: TGTGCCAGCAGTTTACGACAGGGCGGTCAGCCCCAGCATTTT; CDR3: CASSLRQGGQPQHF
size: .; V: TRBV19; D: TRBD1; J: TRBJ2-2; DNA: TGTGCCAGTAGTATAGAACAGGGGGTGAACACCGGGGAGCTGTTTTTT; CDR3: CASSIEQGVNTGELFF
size: .; V: TRBV28; D: .; J: TRBJ1-4; DNA: TGTGCCAGCAGTCGGACCGGGACAAGTAATGAAAAACTGTTTTTT; CDR3: CASSRTGTSNEKLFF
size: .; V: TRBV5-1; D: TRBD1; J: TRBJ2-1; DNA: TGCGCCAGCAAACAGGACCTGGACAGGGTGTGGAATGAGCAGTTCTTC; CDR3: CASKQDLDRVWNEQFF
size: .; V: TRBV25-1; D: TRBD1; J: TRBJ1-2; DNA: TGTGCCAGCAGCCCCGGGACAGCATATGGCTACACCTTC; CDR3: CASSPGTAYGYTF
size: .; V: TRBV6-5; D: .; J: TRBJ1-1; DNA: TGTGCCAGCACAGGGAGGACGGGAAACACTGAAGCTTTCTTT; CDR3: CASTGRTGNTEAFF
size: .; V: TRBV4-2; D: .; J: TRBJ1-5; DNA: TGTGCCAGCAGCCCGGGCCTAACAGGGACATCAAATCAGCCCCAGCATTTT; CDR3: CASSPGLTGTSNQPQHF
size: .; V: TRBV6-2/TRBV6-3; D: TRBD1; J: TRBJ2-5; DNA: TGTGCCAGCAGTTACCGGACAGGGGGCGTCCAGACCCAGTACTTC; CDR3: CASSYRTGGVQTQYF
size: .; V: TRBV4-3; D: TRBD1; J: TRBJ1-2; DNA: TGCGCCAGCAGCTCTAGGACAGGGGGCGACTATGGCTACACCTTC; CDR3: CASSSRTGGDYGYTF
size: .; V: TRBV5-4; D: .; J: TRBJ2-5; DNA: TGTGCCAGCAGCTTGGAGGGGGAAGAGACCCAGTACTTC; CDR3: CASSLEGEETQYF
size: .; V: TRBV28; D: .; J: TRBJ1-2; DNA: TGTGCCAGCAGTTCTCCAGCCCTAAGCAGGGAAAACTATGGCTACACCTTC; CDR3: CASSSPALSRENYGYTF
size: .; V: TRBV5-1; D: .; J: TRBJ1-1; DNA: TGCGCCAGCAGCTTCAGGGGACCCTCGGTGGACACTGAAGCTTTCTTT; CDR3: CASSFRGPSVDTEAFF
size: .; V: TRBV6-2/TRBV6-3; D: .; J: TRBJ2-2; DNA: TGTGCCAGCAGTTATGGAGGGAACACCGGGGAGCTGTTTTTT; CDR3: CASSYGGNTGELFF
size: .; V: TRBV7-2; D: TRBD1; J: TRBJ1-2; DNA: TGTGCCAGCAGCCCCGGGCTCGACAGGGTAAACTATGGCTACACCTTC; CDR3: CASSPGLDRVNYGYTF
size: .; V: TRBV28; D: .; J: TRBJ2-2; DNA: TGTGCCAGCAGTTTGGGTCGATCGGGTCCCGGGGAGCTGTTTTTT; CDR3: CASSLGRSGPGELFF
size: .; V: TRBV28; D: .; J: TRBJ1-6; DNA: TGTGCCAGCAGGACCACAGGGACTACGGCATCCATCTCACCCCTCCACTTT; CDR3: CASRTTGTTASISPLHF
size: .; V: TRBV7-2; D: .; J: TRBJ1-5; DNA: TGTGCCAGCAGCTTAGATTCGGGGAAAACAAATCAGCCCCAGCATTTT; CDR3: CASSLDSGKTNQPQHF
size: few; V: TRBV5-1; D: TRBD1; J: TRBJ2-3; DNA: TGCGCCAGCAGCCCCGGGACAGGGGGCGGGCCAGATACGCAGTATTTT; CDR3: CASSPGTGGGPDTQYF
size: .; V: TRBV3-1/TRBV3-2; D: .; J: TRBJ1-2; DNA: TGTGCCAGCAGCCCTACGAGAATTTATAACTATGGCTACACCTTC; CDR3: CASSPTRIYNYGYTF
size: .; V: TRBV18; D: .; J: TRBJ2-5; DNA: TGTGCCAGCTCACCACAGGGGGACAACCAAGAGACCCAGTACTTC; CDR3: CASSPQGDNQETQYF
size: once; V: TRBV30; D: .; J: TRBJ1-1; DNA: TGTGCCTGGAGTGTATCTACAGCTGAAGCTTTCTTT; CDR3: CAWSVSTAEAFF
size: once; V: TRBV3-1/TRBV3-2; D: .; J: TRBJ2-1; DNA: TGTGCCAGCAGCTGGACTGAGGGTGAGCAGTTCTTC; CDR3: CASSWTEGEQFF
size: .; V: TRBV18; D: TRBD1; J: TRBJ1-1; DNA: TGTGCCAGCTCACCAGGACAGGGGAGAGCTGAAGCTTTCTTT; CDR3: CASSPGQGRAEAFF
size: .; V: TRBV12-3/TRBV12-4; D: .; J: TRBJ1-2; DNA: TGTGCCAGCAGTTTAGGGCCAGGTGGTGGCTACACCTTC; CDR3: CASSLGPGGGYTF
size: few; V: TRBV27; D: TRBD1; J: TRBJ2-7; DNA: TGTGCCAGCAGTAGAGGGACAGGGGGCTTCGAGCAGTACTTC; CDR3: CASSRGTGGFEQYF
size: .; V: TRBV16; D: .; J: TRBJ2-3; DNA: TGTGCCAGCAGCCAATCGCAGGGATCAGATACGCAGTATTTT; CDR3: CASSQSQGSDTQYF
size: .; V: TRBV11-2; D: .; J: TRBJ2-7; DNA: TGTGCCAGCAGCCCCTGGCCCAGGGGCGGTGGATACGAGCAGTACTTC; CDR3: CASSPWPRGGGYEQYF
size: .; V: TRBV11-2; D: .; J: TRBJ1-1; DNA: TGTGCCAGCAGCTTGGCGGGGGCCCACACTGAAGCTTTCTTT; CDR3: CASSLAGAHTEAFF